This T cell receptor (beta chain) emerged from a study of cytomegalovirus exposure and HLA in healthy donors. Study results and limitations: With later analysis, a missense DCLRE1C variant became linked to TCR beta V- and J-gene trimming. Associated with cytomegalovirus, according to the listing, were 170 or so TCR beta chains. Based on reports, TCR beta sequences accurately predicted HLA-A and HLA-B alleles for most subjects.

This CDR3 is built from 17 residues. With V trimmed by 5 bases and J by 0 bases, 12 bases remained unmatched. Germline CDR1 reads SGHAT; CDR2 reads FQNNGV. Primers for the PCR totalled 60 Vbeta and 13 Jbeta. Here immunoSEQ multiplex PCR was the method, and the copy in TCRdb shows in-frame clones only, minus some. This sample has about 130,000 clones, with 65% to 90% found just once. A note on this clone: No antigen is known for it.

The gene calls are TRBV11-2 and TRBJ2-7; TRBD2 matches 8 bases. Sequencing was carried out using PBMCs. This clonotype was sampled from a man aged 18 to 30 in good health and CMV-seronegative. The CDR3 DNA sequence: TGTGCCAGCAGCCTCAACTTACTAGCGGCCAGCTCCTACGAGCAGTACTTC. Amino acids: CASSLNLLAASSYEQYF.